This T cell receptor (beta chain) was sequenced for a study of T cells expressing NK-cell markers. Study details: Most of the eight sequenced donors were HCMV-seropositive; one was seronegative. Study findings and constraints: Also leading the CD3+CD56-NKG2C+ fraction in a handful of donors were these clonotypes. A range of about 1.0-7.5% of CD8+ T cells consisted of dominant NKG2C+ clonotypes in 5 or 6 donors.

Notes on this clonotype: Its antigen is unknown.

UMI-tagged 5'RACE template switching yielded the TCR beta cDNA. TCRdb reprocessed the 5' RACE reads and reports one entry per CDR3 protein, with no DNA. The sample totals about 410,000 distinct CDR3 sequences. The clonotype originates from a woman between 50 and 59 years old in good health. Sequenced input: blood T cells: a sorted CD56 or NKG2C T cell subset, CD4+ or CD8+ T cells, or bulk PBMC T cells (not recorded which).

The CDR3 sequence: CASSRDGTNSPLHF. This chain joins TRBV5-1 and TRBJ1-6; TCRdb's D call, TRBD1, is unchecked because there is no DNA. This CDR3 contains 14 residues. Germline V CDR1 and CDR2: SGHRS, YFSETQ.